The T cell receptor beta chain under discussion was sequenced for a study of cytomegalovirus exposure and HLA in healthy donors. In the case of this clone: What it recognizes is unknown.

The PCR employed 60 Vbeta primers together with 13 Jbeta primers. Some clones are missing from TCRdb's copy, which holds only in-frame ones; the method was immunoSEQ multiplex PCR. The sample gives about 200,000 clones, 60% to 85% of which show up once; 1.5% to 1.7% is in the top ten. Findings and caveats of the study: The study listed 164 cytomegalovirus-associated TCR beta chains. Later analysis placed DRB1 highest and HLA-C lowest in TCR association rates, which differed by HLA locus.

Per germline, CDR1 SGHDN and CDR2 FVKESK. The CDR3 covers 18 residues. V was shortened by 0 bases and J by 4 bases, with 19 bases between the two germline ends. This chain connects TRBV14 to TRBJ1-5; D is possibly TRBD1 (5 bases). This TCR was recovered from a girl aged 10 to 17 in good health and CMV-seropositive. Input material: PBMCs. CDR3 nucleotide sequence: TGTGCCAGCAGCCAAGAAAGGGAGGCGACCCGGGGGAATCAGCCCCAGCATTTT. This codes for CASSQEREATRGNQPQHF.